The 9 T cell receptor beta chains below all came from one sample that was sequenced in a study of read filtering for tumor transcriptome and immune sequencing. This library used roughly 0.4 ug RNA and molecular barcoded adaptors spanning alpha/delta and beta/gamma chains. TCRdb re-called the reads through MiXCR, storing one row per CDR3 protein. This table has about 40,000 distinct CDR3 sequences, about 12% appearing once. The sequenced material came from a population of CD138-negative cells sorted from bone marrow. Receptors were obtained from a donor aged 40 or over with multiple myeloma.

This clonotype has ten or more counts. The chain employs TRBV12-3 or TRBV12-4 and TRBJ2-2; 10 nucleotides match TRBD2. V lost 5 bases and J lost 8; bases outside the gene matches: 11. The CDR3 contains 16 residues. CDR3 loop: CASSPRSGGARGELFF. As DNA, the CDR3 is TGTGCCAGCAGTCCCCGCAGCGGGGGGGCTCGAGGGGAGCTGTTTTTT.

This clonotype was seen more than once but under ten times. The chain has TRBV28 and TRBJ1-5, with D perhaps matching TRBD1 (6 bases). V was clipped by 11 bases and J by 2 bases, with 19 bases between them. Germline loops: CDR1 MDHEN, CDR2 SYDVKM. The CDR3 is 15 residues long. Written as DNA, the CDR3 is TGTGCCTGGAGCTCAACAGGGTTTCGCAATCAGCCCCAGCATTTT. As protein: CAWSSTGFRNQPQHF.

This clonotype appeared many times. The J gene is TRBJ2-2, the V gene TRBV20-1; 9 nucleotides align to TRBD1. Losses at the gene ends were 0 bases for V and 3 bases for J; bases not matched to a gene: 5. This CDR3 region has 16 residues. CDR1 and CDR2 from the germline V gene are DFQATT and SNEGSKA (reference sequence). CDR3 in amino acids: CSARDWDRADTGELFF. The CDR3 DNA follows: TGCAGTGCTAGAGATTGGGACAGGGCCGACACCGGGGAGCTGTTTTTT.

This chain joins TRBV20-1 and TRBJ2-1, with TRBD1 identical over 8 bases. This CDR3 comprises 14 residues. V lost 4 bases to trimming and J lost 4 bases; unmatched junction nucleotides: 6. The germline gives CDR1 DFQATT, CDR2 SNEGSKA (reference sequence). For the CDR3, the DNA is TGCAGTGCTAACAAGGGACAGGCTTACAATGAGCAGTTCTTC. It translates to CSANKGQAYNEQFF.

This clonotype was found a few times. The chain joins TRBV11-3 to TRBJ2-2; D not resolved. The germline V gene encodes CDR1 SGHNT and CDR2 YENEEA. Trimming shortened V by 1 base and J by 6 bases, and 6 bases separated the two germline ends. This CDR3 comprises 13 residues. The CDR3 here is CASSLGGPGELFF. CDR3 in DNA: TGTGCCAGCAGCTTAGGCGGACCCGGGGAGCTGTTTTTT.

This clonotype was detected many times. The gene calls are TRBV29-1 and TRBJ1-5; possibly TRBD1 for D (5 bases). The CDR3 covers 14 residues. Looked up from germline, CDR1 is SQVTM and CDR2 is ANQGSEA. V gave up 2 bases and J gave up 6 bases, with 14 bases separating them. This CDR3 is CSVEIAGVGQPQHF. The CDR3 DNA follows: TGCAGCGTTGAAATAGCGGGGGTAGGTCAGCCCCAGCATTTT. The whole variable domain, remainder taken from reference TRBV29-1 and TRBJ1-5, is SAVISQKPSRDICQRGTSLTIQCQVDSQVTMMFWYRQQPGQSLTLIATANQGSEATYESGFVIDKFPISRPNLTFSTLTVSNMSPEDSSIYLCSVEIAGVGQPQHFGDGTRLSIL.

This clonotype occurred a few times. A much larger clone sits a single nucleotide away, making a read error possible. This rearrangement joins TRBV5-5 to TRBJ1-5; tentatively, D is TRBD1 (5 bases). Deletions cut 4 bases from V and 7 bases from J, with 18 bases between. Germline CDR1 is SGHKS and CDR2 is YYEKEE (reference sequence). The CDR3 consists of 15 residues. In DNA, the CDR3 is TGTGCCAGCAGCCTGGGACTGGTTGACGGCCAGCCCCAGCATTTT. This codes for CASSLGLVDGQPQHF.

This clonotype was detected many times. This chain uses TRBV11-2 with TRBJ1-5; weak D call: TRBD1 (5 bases). The V end was cut by 2 bases, the J end by 0 bases, with 8 bases between. The CDR3 is made up of 15 amino acids. Germline CDR1 and CDR2: SGHAT and FQNNGV. The CDR3 sequence: CASSLQGYSNQPQHF. In DNA, the CDR3 is TGTGCCAGCAGCTTACAGGGCTATAGCAATCAGCCCCAGCATTTT.

This clonotype has ten or more counts. This chain connects TRBV7-6 to TRBJ2-7; D is undetermined. Trimming took off 1 base at V and 6 bases at J, with 10 bases between the two ends. Looked up from germline, CDR1 is SGHVS and CDR2 is FNYEAQ. The CDR3 is made up of 13 amino acids. CDR3 DNA: TGTGCCAGCAGCTTAGGGACGGACCTCGAGCAGTACTTC. Protein product: CASSLGTDLEQYF.